This TCR beta chain came from a study of blood T cells in healthy people across ages. V shed 3 bases and J shed 5 bases, with 13 bases lying between them. This CDR3 is 14 amino acids long. Germline V gives CDR1 SNHLY, CDR2 FYNNEI. This clonotype was seen a handful of times. PCR was performed a second time for about 7 to 11 cycles using a sample-barcoded 5' primer and a J-beta primer mix. TCRdb fed the 5' RACE reads into MiXCR, producing one record per CDR3 protein. Among just under 750,000 distinct CDR3 sequences listed, 20% to 25% were seen once. This sequence joins TRBV2 and TRBJ1-2, with D possibly being TRBD1 (5 bases). The specimen sequenced was blood. The sequence came from a man aged 70-80 years in good health. CDR3 loop: CASSDRVYGYGYTF. The CDR3 DNA sequence: TGTGCCAGCAGTGACAGGGTATATGGGTATGGCTACACCTTC. Filled out from reference TRBV2 and TRBJ1-2, the complete variable domain reads EPEVTQTPSHQVTQMGQEVILRCVPISNHLYFYWYRQILGQKVEFLVSFYNNEISEKSEIFDDQFSVERPDGSNFTLKIRSTKLEDSAMYFCASSDRVYGYGYTFGSGTRLTVV.